Below are 17 T cell receptor beta chains sequenced from a single sample in a study of TIL therapy for anti-PD-1-resistant metastatic lung cancer. The immunoSEQ assay was v3. Method: immunoSEQ multiplex PCR; TCRdb's copy keeps in-frame clones and lacks some. The sample includes tens of thousands of clones, over 70% of them seen just once. Time point of the sample: pre-treatment sample, taken before nivolumab and TIL therapy. This sample comprised blood, obtained at baseline. The source of these receptors is a person aged 25 to 80 with non-small cell lung cancer.

CDR3 coding DNA: TGTGCCAGCAGTTCGGGAGGGAACGGCAATCAGCCCCAGCATTTT. It encodes CASSSGGNGNQPQHF. This chain joins TRBV6-5 and TRBJ1-5, with unresolved D. Trimming removed 4 bases at V and 2 bases at J, with 12 bases between. This CDR3 comprises 15 residues. The V gene's germline CDR1 is MNHEY and CDR2 SVGAGI.

This clone was found once. The chain joins TRBV1 to TRBJ1-4; the table's D call of TRBD1 was not tested on the DNA. TRBV1 is designated a pseudogene. The CDR3 has 15 residues. CDR3 DNA sequence: TGCACCAGCACCAGAGCACAGGGTACAAATGAAAAACTGTTTTTT. It is translated as CTSTRAQGTNEKLFF.

The genes are TRBV12-5 and TRBJ2-5; D is unresolved. CDR3 size: 16 residues. With 5 bases removed from V and 4 bases from J, the gap between germline ends came to 20 bases. Germline lookup yields CDR1 LGHNT and CDR2 FRNRAP. CDR3 amino acids: CASGVGQLSAGETQYF. CDR3 DNA: TGTGCTAGTGGTGTAGGGCAGTTATCTGCTGGAGAGACCCAGTACTTC.

The chain couples TRBV10-2 to TRBJ1-2; the D gene is possibly TRBD1 (5 bases). CDR3 length: 15 amino acids. Germline lookup yields CDR1 WSHSY and CDR2 SAAADI. Between the trimmed V and J ends, which lost 4 bases and 3 bases, there was a span of 15 bases. The CDR3 DNA follows: TGCGCCAGCAGTGTAGGGCAGGGAGGGGACTATGGCTACACCTTC. Translating it yields CASSVGQGGDYGYTF.

The chain couples TRBV4-3 to TRBJ2-3, with D tentatively TRBD2 (6 bases). The CDR3 covers 14 residues. Trimming took 2 bases from V and 2 from J, leaving 8 bases between them. Germline V lookup: CDR1 LGHNA, CDR2 YSLEER. This CDR3 reads CASSQLADTDTQYF. As DNA, the CDR3 is TGCGCCAGCAGCCAATTAGCGGACACAGATACGCAGTATTTT.

The rearrangement joins TRBV21-1 to TRBJ2-1. TRBV21-1 is assigned pseudogene status. The CDR3 has 17 amino acids. As DNA, the CDR3 is TGTGCCAGCAGCAAACGCATCCCTAGAGGGGGGCAGGGTGAGCAGTTCTTC. The encoded protein is CASSKRIPRGGQGEQFF.

The J gene is TRBJ1-6, the V gene TRBV5-5; no definite D call. Deletions cut 2 bases from V and 10 bases from J, with 19 bases between. Germline CDR1 reads SGHKS; CDR2 reads YYEKEE (reference sequence). The CDR3 extends over 16 amino acids. The CDR3 loop is CASSFRPVGRESPLHF. The CDR3 nucleotides read TGTGCCAGCAGCTTTAGGCCAGTTGGGAGGGAATCACCCCTCCACTTT.

This clone appeared a single time. The V and J genes are TRBV2 and TRBJ1-1; no definite D call. V was shortened by 5 bases and J by 2 bases, with 9 bases between the two germline ends. The CDR3 loop spans 13 amino acids. Germline CDR1 and CDR2: SNHLY and FYNNEI. CDR3 coding DNA: TGTGCCAGCAGTTCTGATTTCAACACTGAAGCTTTCTTT. Translation: CASSSDFNTEAFF. The entire variable domain, with the rest obtained from reference TRBV2 and TRBJ1-1, is as follows: EPEVTQTPSHQVTQMGQEVILRCVPISNHLYFYWYRQILGQKVEFLVSFYNNEISEKSEIFDDQFSVERPDGSNFTLKIRSTKLEDSAMYFCASSSDFNTEAFFGQGTRLTVV.

V usage is TRBV29-1 and J usage is TRBJ1-2; D perhaps matches TRBD1 (5 bases). The CDR3 runs to 16 residues. Deletions cut 1 base from V and 1 base from J, with 16 bases between. The germline CDR1 and CDR2 sequences are SQVTM and ANQGSEA. This CDR3 reads CSVEVIGVGGNYGYTF. CDR3 coding DNA: TGCAGCGTTGAAGTTATAGGGGTGGGTGGTAACTATGGCTACACCTTC.

CDR3 in amino acids: CASSTSGRLNEQFF. Written as DNA, the CDR3 is TGTGCCAGCAGTACTAGCGGGAGGCTGAATGAGCAGTTCTTC. The V and J genes are TRBV2 and TRBJ2-1; 12 nucleotides match TRBD2. Germline V gene lookup returns CDR1 SNHLY and CDR2 FYNNEI. The CDR3 has 14 amino acids. The V gene end was trimmed by 5 bases and the J gene end by 7 bases; junction bases not matched to a gene: 3.

V is TRBV6-5 and J is TRBJ2-2, with TRBD1 identical over 9 bases. The germline V gene encodes CDR1 MNHEY and CDR2 SVGAGI. The CDR3 has 15 residues. The J segment lost 6 bases and the V segment lost 6 bases, leaving 8 bases of the junction unmatched. The DNA for the CDR3 is TGTGCCAGCAGATGGGAGAGGACAGGGGCCGGGGAGCTGTTTTTT. This codes for CASRWERTGAGELFF.

A few counts support this clone. The chain employs TRBV30 and TRBJ2-7; possibly TRBD2 for D (5 bases). Trimming stripped 2 bases from V and 5 bases from J, with 10 bases between. The germline CDR1 and CDR2 sequences are GTSNPN and SVGIG (reference sequence). The CDR3 is made up of 12 amino acids. CDR3 loop: CAWSFSDHEQYF. The CDR3 nucleotides read TGTGCCTGGAGTTTTAGCGACCACGAGCAGTACTTC. Full variable domain (remainder filled in from reference TRBV30 and TRBJ2-7): SQTIHQWPATLVQPVGSPLSLECTVEGTSNPNLYWYRQAAGRGLQLLFYSVGIGQISSEVPQNLSASRPQDRQFILSSKKLLLSDSGFYLCAWSFSDHEQYFGPGTRLTVT.

CDR3 DNA sequence: TGTGCCAGCAGAACGACAGGGCGCCACGAGCAGTACTTC. This encodes CASRTTGRHEQYF. The genes are TRBV6-5 and TRBJ2-7, with 7 bases lining up with TRBD1. Looked up from germline, CDR1 is MNHEY and CDR2 is SVGAGI. There are 13 residues in the CDR3. After removal of 6 bases from V and 5 bases from J, the junction contained 7 bases not matched to a gene.

The chain recombines TRBV5-1 with TRBJ1-1, with D maybe TRBD1 (5 bases). The CDR3 contains 16 residues. The V gene lost 2 bases and the J gene lost 2 bases, with 16 bases spanning the gap. Germline V gene data show CDR1 as SGHRS and CDR2 as YFSETQ. In DNA form, the CDR3 reads TGCGCCAGCAGCTTTCTCCGGCCGGGGGAAAACACTGAAGCTTTCTTT. Protein product: CASSFLRPGENTEAFF.

This chain connects TRBV7-9 to TRBJ1-6; D call uncertain. The CDR3 sequence is 14 residues long. Trimming cost V 8 bases and J 0 bases, with 8 bases left between them. Germline assignment: CDR1 SEHNR and CDR2 FQNEAQ (reference sequence). The chain's CDR3 is CASATSSYNSPLHF. DNA of the CDR3: TGTGCCAGCGCTACCTCCTCCTATAATTCACCCCTCCACTTT.

The rearrangement joins TRBV6-5 to TRBJ2-1, with a possible D match to TRBD1 (6 bases). The CDR3 contains 15 residues. V lost 6 bases and J 4 bases, leaving 16 bases between the germline ends. The germline V gene encodes CDR1 MNHEY and CDR2 SVGAGI. CDR3 DNA sequence: TGTGCCAGCAGCATTCTCCGACAGGCGTACAATGAGCAGTTCTTC. It is translated as CASSILRQAYNEQFF.

This clone was found a few times. The chain couples TRBV10-2 to TRBJ1-1; D remains ambiguous. Trimming removed 4 bases from V and 5 bases from J, with 11 bases in between. This CDR3 comprises 13 residues. The germline V gene has CDR1 WSHSY and CDR2 SAAADI. CDR3 nucleotide sequence: TGCGCCAGCAGTGTGGAGAGGAGGACTGAAGCTTTCTTT. Protein product: CASSVERRTEAFF.